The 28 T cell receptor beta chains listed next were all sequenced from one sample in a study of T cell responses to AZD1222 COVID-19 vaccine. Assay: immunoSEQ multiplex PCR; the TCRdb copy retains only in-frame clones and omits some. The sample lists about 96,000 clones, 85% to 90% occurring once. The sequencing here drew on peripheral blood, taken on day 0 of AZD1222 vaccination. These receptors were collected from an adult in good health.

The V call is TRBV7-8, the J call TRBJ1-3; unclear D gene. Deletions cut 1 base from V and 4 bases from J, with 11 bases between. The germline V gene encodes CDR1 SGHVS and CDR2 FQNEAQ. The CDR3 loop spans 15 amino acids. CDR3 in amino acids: CASSLGQAGGNTIYF. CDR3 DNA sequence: TGTGCCAGCAGCTTAGGCCAGGCTGGGGGAAACACCATATATTTT.

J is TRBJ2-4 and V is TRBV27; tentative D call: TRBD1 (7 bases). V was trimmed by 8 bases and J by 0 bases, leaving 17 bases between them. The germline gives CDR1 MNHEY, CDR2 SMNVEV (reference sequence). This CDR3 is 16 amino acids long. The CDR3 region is CASGPWQGGAKNIQYF. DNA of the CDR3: TGTGCCAGCGGCCCCTGGCAGGGGGGAGCCAAAAACATTCAGTACTTC.

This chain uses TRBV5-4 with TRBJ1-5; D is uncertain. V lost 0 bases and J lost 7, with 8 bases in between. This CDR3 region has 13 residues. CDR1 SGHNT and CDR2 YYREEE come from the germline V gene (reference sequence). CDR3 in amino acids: CASSLDADQPQHF. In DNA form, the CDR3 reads TGTGCCAGCAGCTTGGACGCTGACCAGCCCCAGCATTTT.

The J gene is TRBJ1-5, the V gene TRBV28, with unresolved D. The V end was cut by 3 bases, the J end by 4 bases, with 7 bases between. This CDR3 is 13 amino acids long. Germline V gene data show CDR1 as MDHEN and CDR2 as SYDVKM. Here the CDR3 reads CASSFLGNQPQHF. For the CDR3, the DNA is TGTGCCAGCAGTTTCCTGGGGAATCAGCCCCAGCATTTT.

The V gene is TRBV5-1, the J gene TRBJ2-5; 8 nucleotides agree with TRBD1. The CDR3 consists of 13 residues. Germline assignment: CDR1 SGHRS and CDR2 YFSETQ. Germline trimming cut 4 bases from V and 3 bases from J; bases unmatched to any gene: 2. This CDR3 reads CASSLGQEETQYF. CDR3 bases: TGCGCCAGCAGCCTGGGACAGGAAGAGACCCAGTACTTC. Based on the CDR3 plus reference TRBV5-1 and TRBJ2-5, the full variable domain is KAGVTQTPRYLIKTRGQQVTLSCSPISGHRSVSWYQQTPGQGLQFLFEYFSETQRNKGNFPGRFSGRQFSNSRSEMNVSTLELGDSALYLCASSLGQEETQYFGPGTRLLVL.

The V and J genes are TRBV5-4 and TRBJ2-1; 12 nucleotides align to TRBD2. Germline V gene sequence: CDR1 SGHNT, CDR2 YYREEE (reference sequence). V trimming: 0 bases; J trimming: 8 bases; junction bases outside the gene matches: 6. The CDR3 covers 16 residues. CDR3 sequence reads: CASSLATSGSGHEQFF. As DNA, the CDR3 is TGTGCCAGCAGCTTGGCGACTAGCGGGAGTGGACATGAGCAGTTCTTC.

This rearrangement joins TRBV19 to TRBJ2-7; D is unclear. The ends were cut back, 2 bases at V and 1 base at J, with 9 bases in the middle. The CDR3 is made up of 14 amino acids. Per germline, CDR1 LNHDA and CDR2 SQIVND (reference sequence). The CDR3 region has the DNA TGTGCCAGTAGTATACGGGCTGGGTCCTACGAGCAGTACTTC. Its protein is CASSIRAGSYEQYF. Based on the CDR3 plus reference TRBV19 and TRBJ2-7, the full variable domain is DGGITQSPKYLFRKEGQNVTLSCEQNLNHDAMYWYRQDPGQGLRLIYYSQIVNDFQKGDIAEGYSVSREKKESFPLTVTSAQKNPTAFYLCASSIRAGSYEQYFGPGTRLTVT.

The CDR3 is CASSVGAGSFDSPLHF. CDR3 DNA: TGTGCCAGCAGCGTAGGAGCGGGCAGTTTCGATTCACCCCTCCACTTT. The chain combines TRBV9 with TRBJ1-6; no clear D gene. Germline loops: CDR1 SGDLS, CDR2 YYNGEE. The CDR3 sequence is 16 residues long. V shed 0 bases and J shed 8 bases, with 15 bases lying between them.

Here the CDR3 reads CASSKQGANTEAFF. Here the CDR3 DNA reads TGTGCCAGCAGTAAACAGGGGGCGAACACTGAAGCTTTCTTT. The chain employs TRBV27 and TRBJ1-1, with 9 positions matching TRBD1. V dropped 5 bases and J dropped 1; count of bases not matched to a gene: 2. Germline V CDR1 and CDR2: MNHEY, SMNVEV (reference sequence). This CDR3 is built from 14 residues.

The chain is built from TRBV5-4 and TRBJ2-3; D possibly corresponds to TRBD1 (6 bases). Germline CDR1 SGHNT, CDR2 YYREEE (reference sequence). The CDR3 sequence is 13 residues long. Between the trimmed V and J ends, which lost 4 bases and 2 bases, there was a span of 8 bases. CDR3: CASSRTDTDTQYF. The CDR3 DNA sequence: TGTGCCAGCAGCCGGACAGACACAGATACGCAGTATTTT.

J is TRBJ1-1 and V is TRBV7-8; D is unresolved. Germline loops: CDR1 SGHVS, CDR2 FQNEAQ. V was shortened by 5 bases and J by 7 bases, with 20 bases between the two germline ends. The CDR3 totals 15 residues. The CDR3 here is CASSPASIQPREAFF. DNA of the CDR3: TGTGCCAGCAGCCCCGCCAGTATCCAACCTCGTGAAGCTTTCTTT.

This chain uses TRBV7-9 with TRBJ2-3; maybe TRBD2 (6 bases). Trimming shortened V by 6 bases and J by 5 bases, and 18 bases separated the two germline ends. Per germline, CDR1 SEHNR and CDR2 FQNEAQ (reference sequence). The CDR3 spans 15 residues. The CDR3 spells CASSPYRERGDTQYF. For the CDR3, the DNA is TGTGCCAGCAGTCCCTACCGGGAGAGGGGAGATACGCAGTATTTT.

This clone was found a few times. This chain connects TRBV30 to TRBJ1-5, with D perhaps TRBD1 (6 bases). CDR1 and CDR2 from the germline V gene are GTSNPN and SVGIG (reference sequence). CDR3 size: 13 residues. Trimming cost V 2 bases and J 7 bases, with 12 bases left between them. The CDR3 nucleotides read TGTGCCTGGAGTAGGGGTAGGGGGCAGCCCCAGCATTTT. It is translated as CAWSRGRGQPQHF.

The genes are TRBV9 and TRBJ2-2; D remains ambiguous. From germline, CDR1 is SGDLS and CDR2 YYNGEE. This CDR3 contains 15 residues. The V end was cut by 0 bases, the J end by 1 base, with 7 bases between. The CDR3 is CASSVVSGNTGELFF. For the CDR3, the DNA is TGTGCCAGCAGCGTAGTGAGTGGGAACACCGGGGAGCTGTTTTTT.

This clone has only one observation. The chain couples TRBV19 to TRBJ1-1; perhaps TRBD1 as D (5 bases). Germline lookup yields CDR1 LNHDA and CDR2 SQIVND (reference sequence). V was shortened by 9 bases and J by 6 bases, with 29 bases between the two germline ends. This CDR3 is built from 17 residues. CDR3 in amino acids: CASSAGATTKVVAEAFF. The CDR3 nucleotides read TGTGCCAGCTCTGCTGGGGCGACTACAAAAGTAGTTGCTGAAGCTTTCTTT.

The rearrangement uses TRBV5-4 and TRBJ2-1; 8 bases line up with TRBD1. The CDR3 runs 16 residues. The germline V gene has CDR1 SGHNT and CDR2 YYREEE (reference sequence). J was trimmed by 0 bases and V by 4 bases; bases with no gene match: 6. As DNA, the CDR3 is TGTGCCAGCAGCCCAACAGGGGGAAGCTCCTACAATGAGCAGTTCTTC. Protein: CASSPTGGSSYNEQFF.

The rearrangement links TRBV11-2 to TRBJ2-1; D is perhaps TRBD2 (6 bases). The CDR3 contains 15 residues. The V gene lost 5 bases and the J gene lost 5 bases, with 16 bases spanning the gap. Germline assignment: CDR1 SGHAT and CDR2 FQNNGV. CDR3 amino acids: CASSRAERRDNEQFF. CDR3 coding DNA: TGTGCCAGCAGCCGGGCGGAGCGGAGGGACAATGAGCAGTTCTTC.

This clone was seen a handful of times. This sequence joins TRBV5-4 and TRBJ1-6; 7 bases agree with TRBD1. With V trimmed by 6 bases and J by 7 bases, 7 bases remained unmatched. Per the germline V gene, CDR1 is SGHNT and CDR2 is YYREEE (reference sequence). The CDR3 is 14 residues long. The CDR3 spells CASTADRVNSPLHF. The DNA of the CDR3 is TGTGCCAGCACCGCCGACAGGGTCAATTCACCCCTCCACTTT. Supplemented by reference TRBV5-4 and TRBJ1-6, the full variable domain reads ETGVTQSPTHLIKTRGQQVTLRCSSQSGHNTVSWYQQALGQGPQFIFQYYREEENGRGNFPPRFSGLQFPNYSSELNVNALELDDSALYLCASTADRVNSPLHFGNGTRLTVT.

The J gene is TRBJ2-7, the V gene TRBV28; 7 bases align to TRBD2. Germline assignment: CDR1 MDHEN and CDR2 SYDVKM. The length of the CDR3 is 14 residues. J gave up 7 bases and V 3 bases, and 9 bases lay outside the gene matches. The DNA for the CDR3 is TGTGCCAGCAGTTTTGCGGGAGTTATTGATGAGCAGTACTTC. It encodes CASSFAGVIDEQYF.

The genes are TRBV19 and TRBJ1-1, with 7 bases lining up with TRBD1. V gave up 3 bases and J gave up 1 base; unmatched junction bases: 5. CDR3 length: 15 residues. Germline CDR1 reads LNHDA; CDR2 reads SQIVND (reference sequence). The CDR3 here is CASSITGAGNTEAFF. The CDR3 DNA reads TGTGCCAGTAGTATCACAGGGGCGGGGAACACTGAAGCTTTCTTT.

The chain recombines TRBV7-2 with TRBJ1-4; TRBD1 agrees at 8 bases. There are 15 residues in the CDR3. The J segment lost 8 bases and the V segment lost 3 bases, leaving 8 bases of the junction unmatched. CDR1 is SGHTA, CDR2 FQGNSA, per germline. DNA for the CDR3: TGTGCCAGCAGCTTGACAGGGGAGCTTGGGGAAAAACTGTTTTTT. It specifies CASSLTGELGEKLFF. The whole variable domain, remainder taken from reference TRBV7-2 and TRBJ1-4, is GAGVSQSPSNKVTEKGKDVELRCDPISGHTALYWYRQSLGQGLEFLIYFQGNSAPDKSGLPSDRFSAERTGGSVSTLTIQRTQQEDSAVYLCASSLTGELGEKLFFGSGTQLSVL.

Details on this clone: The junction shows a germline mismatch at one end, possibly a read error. The DNA for the CDR3 is TGCAGTGCCAGAGAGATCTACGAGCAGTACTTC. Protein sequence: CSAREIYEQYF. This chain joins TRBV20-1 and TRBJ2-7; no reliable D call. The CDR3 has 11 residues. Germline loops: CDR1 DFQATT, CDR2 SNEGSKA (reference sequence).

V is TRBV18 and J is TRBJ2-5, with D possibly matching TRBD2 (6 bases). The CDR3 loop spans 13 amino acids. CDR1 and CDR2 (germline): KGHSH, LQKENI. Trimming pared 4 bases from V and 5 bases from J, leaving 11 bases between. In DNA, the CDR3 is TGTGCCAGCTCACTCGGGACTCCTGAGACCCAGTACTTC. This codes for CASSLGTPETQYF. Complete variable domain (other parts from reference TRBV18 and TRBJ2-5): NAGVMQNPRHLVRRRGQEARLRCSPMKGHSHVYWYRQLPEEGLKFMVYLQKENIIDESGMPKERFSAEFPKEGPSILRIQQVVRGDSAAYFCASSLGTPETQYFGPGTRLLVL.

The CDR3 spells CAWSARATNEKLFF. CDR3 nucleotide sequence: TGTGCCTGGAGTGCGAGGGCGACTAATGAAAAACTGTTTTTT. The chain has TRBV30 and TRBJ1-4; D not resolved. Trimming took 1 base from V and 2 from J, leaving 8 bases between them. Germline CDR1 and CDR2: GTSNPN and SVGIG (reference sequence). This CDR3 is 14 amino acids long. The whole variable domain, filled in from reference TRBV30 and TRBJ1-4, reads SQTIHQWPATLVQPVGSPLSLECTVEGTSNPNLYWYRQAAGRGLQLLFYSVGIGQISSEVPQNLSASRPQDRQFILSSKKLLLSDSGFYLCAWSARATNEKLFFGSGTQLSVL.

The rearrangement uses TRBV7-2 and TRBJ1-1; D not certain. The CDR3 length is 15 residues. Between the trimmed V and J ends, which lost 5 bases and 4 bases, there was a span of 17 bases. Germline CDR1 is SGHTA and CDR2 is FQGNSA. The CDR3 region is CASSPAPFPGTEAFF. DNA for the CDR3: TGTGCCAGCAGCCCCGCCCCCTTCCCGGGCACTGAAGCTTTCTTT.

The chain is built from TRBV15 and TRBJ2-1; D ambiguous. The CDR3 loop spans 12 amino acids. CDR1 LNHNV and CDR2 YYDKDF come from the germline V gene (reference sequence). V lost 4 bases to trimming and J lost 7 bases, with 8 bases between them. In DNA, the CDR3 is TGTGCCACCAGCATATGGGATAATGAGCAGTTCTTC. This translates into CATSIWDNEQFF.

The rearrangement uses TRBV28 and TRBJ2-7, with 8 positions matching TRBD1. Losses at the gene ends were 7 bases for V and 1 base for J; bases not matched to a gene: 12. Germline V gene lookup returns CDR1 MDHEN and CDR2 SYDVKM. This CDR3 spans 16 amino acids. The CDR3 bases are TGTGCCAGCACCTCAGGGGGCCTAGTTGGTTCCTACGAGCAGTACTTC. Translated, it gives CASTSGGLVGSYEQYF.

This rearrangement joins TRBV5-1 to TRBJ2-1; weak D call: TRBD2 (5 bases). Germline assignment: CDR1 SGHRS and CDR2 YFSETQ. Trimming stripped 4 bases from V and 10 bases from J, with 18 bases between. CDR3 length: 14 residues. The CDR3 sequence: CASSPLKAGGEQFF. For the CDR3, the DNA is TGCGCCAGCAGCCCGCTTAAGGCCGGCGGGGAGCAGTTCTTC.